The 10 T cell receptor beta chains listed next were all sequenced from one sample in a study of cytomegalovirus exposure and HLA in healthy donors. Clones were sequenced by immunoSEQ multiplex PCR, and TCRdb holds only the in-frame ones, with some missing. Of approximately 110,000 clones listed, 94% are singletons. Sequenced input: PBMCs. These receptors were obtained from a woman aged 18-29 years in good health and CMV-seronegative.

J is TRBJ2-2 and V is TRBV5-1, with D hard to call. Between the trimmed V and J ends, which lost 3 bases and 2 bases, there was a span of 2 bases. CDR1 is SGHRS and CDR2 is YFSETQ in the germline V gene. The CDR3 contains 12 residues. This CDR3 reads CASSSNTGELFF. CDR3 sequence (DNA): TGCGCCAGCAGCTCTAACACCGGGGAGCTGTTTTTT.

The V gene is TRBV7-2, the J gene TRBJ1-1; a weak D match, TRBD1 (5 bases). From germline, CDR1 is SGHTA and CDR2 FQGNSA. Trimming pared 0 bases from V and 0 bases from J, leaving 5 bases between. The CDR3 length is 14 residues. Here the CDR3 reads CASSLAGVNTEAFF. The CDR3 nucleotides are TGTGCCAGCAGCTTAGCAGGGGTGAACACTGAAGCTTTCTTT.

The chain has TRBV18 and TRBJ2-7; D unclear. This CDR3 comprises 12 residues. Trimming took off 3 bases at V and 4 bases at J, with 7 bases between the two ends. Germline V gene sequence: CDR1 KGHSH, CDR2 LQKENI. CDR3 amino acids: CASSPRRYEQYF. DNA of the CDR3: TGTGCCAGCTCACCCCGGCGGTACGAGCAGTACTTC.

The chain carries TRBV27 and TRBJ1-3, with a tentative D call TRBD1 (6 bases). V was shortened by 6 bases and J by 2 bases, with 14 bases between the two germline ends. Germline values: CDR1 MNHEY, CDR2 SMNVEV (reference sequence). The CDR3 sequence is 15 residues long. DNA for the CDR3: TGTGCCAGCAGGAATCTAAAGGGGGCTGGAAACACCATATATTTT. Encoded protein: CASRNLKGAGNTIYF.

V is TRBV4-2 and J is TRBJ2-1, with a tentative D call TRBD2 (6 bases). This CDR3 contains 12 residues. Trimming took off 3 bases at V and 10 bases at J, with 10 bases between the two ends. Germline V CDR1 and CDR2: LGHNA, YNFKEQ. The chain's CDR3 is CASSHGGSEQFF. CDR3 DNA sequence: TGTGCCAGCAGCCACGGAGGGAGCGAGCAGTTCTTC.

The chain has TRBV7-6 and TRBJ2-2; TRBD2 agrees at 9 bases. Trimming removed 0 bases from V and 5 bases from J; junction bases left unmatched: 4. The CDR3 is 16 amino acids. The germline V gene encodes CDR1 SGHVS and CDR2 FNYEAQ. This CDR3 reads CASSLARREGTGELFF. The CDR3 DNA reads as TGTGCCAGCAGCTTAGCGAGGCGGGAGGGTACCGGGGAGCTGTTTTTT.

The chain joins TRBV2 to TRBJ2-2; a weak D match, TRBD2 (5 bases). Between the trimmed V and J ends, which lost 6 bases and 5 bases, there was a span of 7 bases. The CDR3 is 12 amino acids. The germline CDR1 and CDR2 sequences are SNHLY and FYNNEI. CDR3 bases: TGTGCCAGCAGCCGGGGTACCGGGGAGCTGTTTTTT. This translates into CASSRGTGELFF.

The V gene is TRBV7-2, the J gene TRBJ2-7; a possible D gene is TRBD2 (5 bases). V shed 5 bases and J shed 2 bases, with 16 bases lying between them. Germline V CDR1 and CDR2: SGHTA, FQGNSA. The length of the CDR3 is 15 residues. CDR3 nucleotides: TGTGCCAGCAGCCCCCAAGCGGCTACGGCCTACGAGCAGTACTTC. Translating gives CASSPQAATAYEQYF.

The chain joins TRBV7-9 to TRBJ1-2; no definite D call. Trimming shortened V by 5 bases and J by 5 bases, and 12 bases separated the two germline ends. The CDR3 has 13 residues. CDR1 is SEHNR and CDR2 is FQNEAQ in the germline V gene (reference sequence). The CDR3 reads CASSLQPLYGYTF. The CDR3 nucleotides are TGTGCCAGCAGCCTACAGCCGCTTTATGGCTACACCTTC.

The gene calls are TRBV5-1 and TRBJ1-1, with a possible D match to TRBD1 (5 bases). This CDR3 contains 13 residues. Looked up from germline, CDR1 is SGHRS and CDR2 is YFSETQ. V dropped 3 bases and J dropped 2 bases, with 8 bases sitting between them. The CDR3 region has the DNA TGCGCCAGCAGCTACCAGGGTAACACTGAAGCTTTCTTT. The encoded protein is CASSYQGNTEAFF.